The rows below give T cell receptor beta chains drawn from one sample of a study of cytomegalovirus exposure and HLA in healthy donors. Method: immunoSEQ multiplex PCR; TCRdb's copy keeps in-frame clones and lacks some. The table includes about 83,000 clones, more than 80% detected once. The sample was PBMCs. The receptors were sampled from a young woman in good health and CMV-seronegative. Both conserved end residues are trimmed from each CDR3.

V gene,CDR3 protein
TRBV18,ASSPDRDGNEQF
TRBV18,ASSPPGVAGGTGELF
TRBV28,ASTQQDRLNTEAF
TRBV7-9,ASSFLDSNEKLF
TRBV2,ASSATGTLYEQY
TRBV6-6,ASSYSPQVGEQY
TRBV4-2,ASSQSGQGEIKNIQY
TRBV6-6,ASSPQVNTEAF
TRBV28,ASSDRAGANVLT
TRBV11-3,ASSKGGLAGGPQETQY
TRBV6-4,ARGPGLGQY
TRBV19,ASSIGAGGSKSGYT
TRBV28,ASQGLINEQF
TRBV2,ASSTQGLAGALAKNIQY
TRBV6-6,ASSSDYVYEQY
TRBV18,ASSPPSAGGYGYT
TRBV14,ASRVGGSYEQY
TRBV28,ASSPRGHGILEQY
TRBV27,ASKSQALNEKLF
TRBV27,ASSPYLQGGYEQY
TRBV5-1,ASSQDNVNTEAF
TRBV5-8,ASSLVLRSFGGAGENTIY
TRBV7-7,ASSRTGTLQETQY
TRBV5-5,ASSYRWQGLYEQY
TRBV14,ASSPRSYNEQF
TRBV9,ASSVTDSGNTIY
TRBV9,ASNIAGSNPHEQF
TRBV18,ASSPVDEQF
TRBV19,ASRVGGGGGEQY
TRBV7-9,ASSLKWADSTDTQY
TRBV28,ASSNHVGLIQNSPLH
TRBV9,ASSGGLEATDTQY
TRBV7-8,ASSLAWPGTGNTIY
TRBV9,ASSPGGSGANVLT
TRBV6-5,ASSLYGTSYEQY
TRBV19,ASSVASRHLNQPQH
TRBV6-1,ASSINTEAF
TRBV28,ASSMDRGLNQPQH
TRBV6-1,ASKTGRNSGNTIY
TRBV7-9,ASSLRDGDTEAF
TRBV7-8,ASSLYPISGINIGELF
TRBV7-8,ASSLDRGTDTQY
TRBV10-3,AISESTGGYGYT
TRBV27,ASSLGLASGITYEQF
TRBV19,ASGQINTGELF
TRBV28,ASSPGVIGNTIY
TRBV29-1,SVEDGDRGAIGTEAF
TRBV4-2,ASSRSSGPGEQY
TRBV19,ASSQKGQNTGELF
TRBV7-9,ASSLASLAGVGEQY
TRBV5-4,ASSITQGARVNEQF
TRBV5-1,ASSLDWGVNEQF
TRBV28,ASSLSPDWATYEQY
TRBV6-5,ASSQQASAYEQY
TRBV9,ASSVVARTSLNEQF
TRBV2,ASSEALAREGRYEQY